This TCR beta chain was documented in a study of T cell responses to AZD1222 COVID-19 vaccine. As regards this clone: Antigen unknown.

Notes on the study in general: Just a handful of AZD1222 recipients tested seropositive at baseline. Across the whole spike, CD4 TCRs peaked at regions 160-218 and 743-854. Donors skewed white British and female; clonal diversity was possibly underestimated.

Per germline, CDR1 MGHDK and CDR2 SYGVNS. Trimming took off 3 bases at V and 3 bases at J, with 14 bases between the two ends. This CDR3 comprises 15 residues. The data were produced by immunoSEQ multiplex PCR, yet TCRdb's version contains in-frame clones alone and is incomplete. Counted here are 100,000 to 150,000 clones, 75% to 85% occurring once; the ten biggest clones make up about 29%. The sequenced sample was peripheral blood, obtained 28 days after the second AZD1222 dose. The TCR originated in an adult who received the AZD1222 COVID-19 vaccine. The V call is TRBV25-1, the J call TRBJ1-1; D might be TRBD1 (5 bases). The CDR3 loop is CASSDPRAGDTEAFF. The DNA for the CDR3 is TGTGCCAGCAGTGACCCCAGGGCCGGGGACACTGAAGCTTTCTTT.